This T cell receptor (beta chain) appears in the sequencing data of a study of T cell repertoires in cytomegalovirus infection. Overall study context: Both CMV infection and a matching HLA type were indicated by public TCR beta signatures. Study outcomes and limitations: Ex vivo responses were dominated by HLA-C-restricted CMV-specific TCR beta clonotypes. Summed public TCR beta family frequency identified CMV carriers bearing the relevant HLA.

The CDR3 runs to 15 residues. The germline V gene has CDR1 SGHTA and CDR2 FQGNSA. Trimming took 4 bases from V and 9 from J; bases not matched to a gene: 10. Each CDR3 protein is one row after TCRdb ran MiXCR on the reads. This sample has 140,000 to 150,000 distinct CDR3 sequences, with over 25% found just once. This clonotype was counted a few times. Its specificity is unknown. The receptor's source is a human donor in good health (CMV status not recorded). Some clones in this sample may be carry-over from other donors' samples. This specimen consisted of CD8+ T cells from cultured PBMCs, obtained from culture after CMV antigen stimulation. The V and J genes are TRBV7-2 and TRBJ2-5, with TRBD2 matching 11 bases. The CDR3 spells CASSSGLAASWAQYF. CDR3 DNA: TGTGCCAGCAGCTCGGGACTAGCGGCGTCTTGGGCCCAGTACTTC.